What follows describes a single T cell receptor (beta chain). This clonotype was seen ten or more times. No cognate antigen has been identified for it. No quality values exist for individual bases; no much larger clone is one base distant. This sample was included in a study of T cells in Graves' hyperthyroidism and ophthalmopathy (dated by TCRdb to the late 2010s). With regard to the full study: Peripheral blood samples were taken at initial diagnosis, before any treatment was given. A discovery cohort of about a hundred patients, roughly 45 with Graves' ophthalmopathy and about 60 with stable Graves' hyperthyroidism, was used to find distinguishing TCR V-J signatures. Prospective prediction of ophthalmopathy was tested in an independent validation cohort consisting of 18 hyperthyroidism patients and approximately 16 patients who later progressed to ophthalmopathy. For training and testing, the roughly 93 patients in the discovery cohort were randomly divided in a 7:3 ratio. The study also compared thyroid tissue and blood T-cell repertoires from five or six Graves' hyperthyroidism patients. Once sampling was done, hyperthyroidism patients were given methimazole at a starting dose of 30 mg daily, whereas ophthalmopathy patients were given high-dose intravenous methylprednisolone. The paper describes TCR Vbeta CDR3 sequencing of around 140 peripheral blood samples, made up of 40 to 45 ophthalmopathy patients, 70 to 75 hyperthyroidism patients and 17 progressor patients.

The full study reports these points: No statistical method was used to set the sample size in advance, and investigators knew the group allocation. In validation, the model predicted progression to ophthalmopathy with around 71% sensitivity and roughly 72% specificity, a median of 6.5 months before onset. Blood samples also contained most of the expanded thyroid clonotypes (frequency above 0.001), which suggests that blood repertoires may reflect thyroid immune responses. A model built on a 13 V-J signature distinguished ophthalmopathy from stable hyperthyroidism, reaching about 89% sensitivity and approximately 83% specificity in cross-validation and 80%/75% in testing.

The TCR beta CDR3 regions were amplified from the RNA transcripts. For the first round of RT-PCR on the TCR CDR3, the HTBI primer set was used together with the Qiagen OneStep RT-PCR kit. Libraries were constructed in a second round of multiplex PCR, after which size selection and purification were carried out. Sequencing of the libraries was done on an Illumina HiSeq2000 using paired-end 100 bp reads. The original pipeline was this. SOAPnuke was used to process the raw data, throwing out any read that contained adapters or uncalled bases, had a mean Phred below 15, or lacked an exact constant-primer or identifier match. COPE v1.2.5 was used to merge the high-quality paired reads, and each unique nucleotide sequence was defined as a clonotype. Clonotypes were aligned to IMGT TRBV, TRBD and TRBJ reference segments using MiTCR v1.1. Only V-J combinations with frequency above 0.0001, covering 99.2% of repertoires, were analysed. A TCS score was defined as the ratio between F50 (clonal expansion) and ExV (chaos), using BLOSUM62-based TCRdist between CDR3 peptides within each V-J. Welch's t-statistics and random forest reduced 500 to 650 V-J features to roughly 13, which were used in a naive Bayes classifier (R e1071). TCRdb took the public reads, trimmed them with fastp at Q25, ran MiXCR for clone calling and kept in-frame beta chains. Rows merge per CDR3 protein into single entries with the most common DNA and genes. It is TCRdb's table, rather than the study itself, that gives the V and J calls and clone size. This sample gives about half a million distinct CDR3 sequences in total; roughly 20% of them show up just once. About 26% of the sample is in the top ten clones.

The germline V gene specifies SNHLY as CDR1 and FYNNEI as CDR2. Inclusive of the bounding cysteine and phenylalanine, the CDR3 is 13 residues long. Only the CDR3 part of the read is kept: 39 bases, read in frame from the first base. V lost 6 bases and J lost 6 bases; the stretch between them is 11 bases long. A patient counted as having stable Graves' hyperthyroidism if no progression to ophthalmopathy occurred over 18 months of follow-up. Hyperthyroidism patients were newly diagnosed, had a disease duration of under 2 months, and were aged 18 to 65 years. Exclusion was applied to patients with uncontrolled infections, other autoimmune diseases, pregnancy or lactation. Diagnoses were established on the basis of clinical symptoms, serum thyroxine and TRAb, thyroid ultrasound, and orbital computed tomography. Ficoll-Paque density gradient centrifugation was used to isolate PBMCs from 8 to 10 ml of fresh peripheral blood. Total RNA was extracted using Trizol reagent, and RNA quality was assessed on an Agilent 2100 Bioanalyzer.

The source material was blood. This receptor was identified in a man aged 18 to 30 with Graves' hyperthyroidism. The rearranged segments are TRBV2 and TRBJ2-2; TRBD1 is a weak D gene call, 6 bases matching. For the CDR3, the sequence is CASRSRGSGELFF. The sequenced DNA: TGTGCCAGCAGGAGCAGGGGTTCCGGGGAGCTGTTTTTT. Reference TRBV2 and TRBJ2-2 genes cover what lies past the CDR3, so the full variable domain is EPEVTQTPSHQVTQMGQEVILRCVPISNHLYFYWYRQILGQKVEFLVSFYNNEISEKSEIFDDQFSVERPDGSNFTLKIRSTKLEDSAMYFCASRSRGSGELFFGEGSRLTVL.